The T cell receptor (beta chain) described here comes from a study of OX40 agonist ivuxolimab in advanced cancers. As regards this clone: Antigen specificity is unknown.

General study points: In the 0.1-3.0 mg/kg groups, partial responders showed among the lowest expansion.

Only in-frame clones appear in the TCRdb table, and some are missing; sequencing was by immunoSEQ multiplex PCR. The table records 100,000 to 150,000 clones, under 95% of them present only once. Germline V CDR1 and CDR2: MNHEY, SVGAGI. V shed 2 bases and J shed 4 bases, with 14 bases lying between them. The CDR3 has 15 amino acids. Material: CD4+ or CD8+ T cells sorted from blood, obtained in a trial of the OX40 agonist ivuxolimab. The rearrangement uses TRBV6-5 and TRBJ1-2; the D gene is possibly TRBD1 (6 bases). The source of this sequence is an adult with an advanced solid tumor such as melanoma, head and neck, liver or kidney cancer. In nucleotides, the CDR3 is TGTGCCAGCAGTTACGAGGGGGGGAAAGGCTATGGCTACACCTTC. Its translation: CASSYEGGKGYGYTF.